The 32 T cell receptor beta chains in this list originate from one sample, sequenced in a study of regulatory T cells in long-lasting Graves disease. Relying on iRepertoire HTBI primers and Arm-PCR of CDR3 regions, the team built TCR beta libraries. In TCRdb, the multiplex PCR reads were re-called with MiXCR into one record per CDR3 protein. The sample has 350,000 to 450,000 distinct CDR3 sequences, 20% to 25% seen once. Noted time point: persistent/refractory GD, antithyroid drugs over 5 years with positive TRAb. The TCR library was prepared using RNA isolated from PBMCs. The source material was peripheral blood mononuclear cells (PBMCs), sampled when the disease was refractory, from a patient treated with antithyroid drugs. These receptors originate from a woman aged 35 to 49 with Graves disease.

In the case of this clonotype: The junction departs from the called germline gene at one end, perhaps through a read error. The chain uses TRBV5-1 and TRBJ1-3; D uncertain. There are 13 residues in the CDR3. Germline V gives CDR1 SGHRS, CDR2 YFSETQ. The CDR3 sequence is CASSLDLENTIYF. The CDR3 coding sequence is TGTGCCAGCAGCTTGGACCTAGAAAACACCATATATTTT.

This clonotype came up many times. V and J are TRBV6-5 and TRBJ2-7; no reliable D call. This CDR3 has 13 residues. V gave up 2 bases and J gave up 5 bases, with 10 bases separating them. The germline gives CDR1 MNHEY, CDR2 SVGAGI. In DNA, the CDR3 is TGTGCCAGCAGTTACAATCAACTGGACGAGCAGTACTTC. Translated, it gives CASSYNQLDEQYF.

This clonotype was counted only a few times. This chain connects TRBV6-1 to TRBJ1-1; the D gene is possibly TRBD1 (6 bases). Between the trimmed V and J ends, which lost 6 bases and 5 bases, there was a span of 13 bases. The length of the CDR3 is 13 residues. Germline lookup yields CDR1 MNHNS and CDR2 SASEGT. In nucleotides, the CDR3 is TGTGCCAGCAGCAGGGGACGTAGTACTGAAGCTTTCTTT. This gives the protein CASSRGRSTEAFF.

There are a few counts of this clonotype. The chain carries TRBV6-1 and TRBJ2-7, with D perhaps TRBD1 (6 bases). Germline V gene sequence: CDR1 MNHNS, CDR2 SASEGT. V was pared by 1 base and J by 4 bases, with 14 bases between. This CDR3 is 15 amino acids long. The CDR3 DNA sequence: TGTGCCAGCAGTGAAGAAGGAGTAGGGGGATACGAGCAGTACTTC. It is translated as CASSEEGVGGYEQYF.

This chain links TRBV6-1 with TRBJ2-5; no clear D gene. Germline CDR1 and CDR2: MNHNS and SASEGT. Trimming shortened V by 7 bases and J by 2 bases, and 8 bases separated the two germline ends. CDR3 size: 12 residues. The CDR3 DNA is TGTGCCAGCACAGGCCTACAAGAGACCCAGTACTTC. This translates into CASTGLQETQYF.

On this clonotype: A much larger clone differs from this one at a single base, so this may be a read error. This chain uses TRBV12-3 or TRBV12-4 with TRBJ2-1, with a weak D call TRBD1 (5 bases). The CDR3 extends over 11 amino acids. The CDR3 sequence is CAGSPGNEQFF. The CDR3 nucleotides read TGTGCCGGCAGTCCAGGGAATGAGCAGTTCTTC.

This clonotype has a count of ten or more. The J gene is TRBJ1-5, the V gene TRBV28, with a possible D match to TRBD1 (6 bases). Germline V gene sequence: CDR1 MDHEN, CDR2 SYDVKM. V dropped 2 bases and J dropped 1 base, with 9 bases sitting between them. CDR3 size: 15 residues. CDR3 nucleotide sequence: TGTGCCAGCAGTTTAGTCGGACAGAGCAATCAGCCCCAGCATTTT. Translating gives CASSLVGQSNQPQHF.

In DNA, the CDR3 is TGCGCCAGCAGCTTTGACAGGGGAGTGAACATTCAGTACTTC. This encodes CASSFDRGVNIQYF. The V gene is TRBV5-1, the J gene TRBJ2-4; 8 bases agree with TRBD1. Germline values: CDR1 SGHRS, CDR2 YFSETQ. The length of the CDR3 is 14 residues. The V gene end was trimmed by 2 bases and the J gene end by 7 bases; junction bases not matched to a gene: 5.

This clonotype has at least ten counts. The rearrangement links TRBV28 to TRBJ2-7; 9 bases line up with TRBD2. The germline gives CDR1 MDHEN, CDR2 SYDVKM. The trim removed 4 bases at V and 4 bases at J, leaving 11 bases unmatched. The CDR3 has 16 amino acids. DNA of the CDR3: TGTGCCAGCAGTTCGGCGGGTAGCGGGAGCAAGTACGAGCAGTACTTC. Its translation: CASSSAGSGSKYEQYF. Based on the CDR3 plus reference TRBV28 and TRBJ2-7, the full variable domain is DVKVTQSSRYLVKRTGEKVFLECVQDMDHENMFWYRQDPGLGLRLIYFSYDVKMKEKGDIPEGYSVSREKKERFSLILESASTNQTSMYLCASSSAGSGSKYEQYFGPGTRLTVT.

The CDR3 sequence is CASSPGGLYEQYF. CDR3 nucleotide sequence: TGTGCCAGCAGCCCCGGGGGGCTCTACGAGCAGTACTTC. V gene TRBV6-1 combines with J gene TRBJ2-7; tentative D call: TRBD2 (7 bases). V was clipped by 6 bases and J by 3 bases, with 12 bases between them. Germline lookup yields CDR1 MNHNS and CDR2 SASEGT. The CDR3 spans 13 residues.

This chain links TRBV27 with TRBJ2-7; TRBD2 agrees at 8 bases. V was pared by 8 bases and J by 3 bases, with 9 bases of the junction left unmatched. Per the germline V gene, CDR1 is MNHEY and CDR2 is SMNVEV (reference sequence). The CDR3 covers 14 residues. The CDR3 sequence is CASAFSGTSYEQYF. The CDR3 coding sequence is TGTGCCAGCGCTTTTAGCGGGACTAGCTACGAGCAGTACTTC.

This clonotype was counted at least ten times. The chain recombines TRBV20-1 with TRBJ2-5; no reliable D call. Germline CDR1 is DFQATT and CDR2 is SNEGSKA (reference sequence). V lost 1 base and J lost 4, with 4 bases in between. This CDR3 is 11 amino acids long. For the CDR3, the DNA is TGCAGTGCTAGAGGGAGAGAGACCCAGTACTTC. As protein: CSARGRETQYF.

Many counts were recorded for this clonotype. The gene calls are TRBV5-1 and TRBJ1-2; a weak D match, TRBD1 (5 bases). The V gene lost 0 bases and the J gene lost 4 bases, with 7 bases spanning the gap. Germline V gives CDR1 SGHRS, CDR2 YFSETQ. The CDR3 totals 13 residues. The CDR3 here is CASSLGQSYGYTF. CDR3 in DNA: TGCGCCAGCAGCTTGGGACAGTCCTATGGCTACACCTTC.

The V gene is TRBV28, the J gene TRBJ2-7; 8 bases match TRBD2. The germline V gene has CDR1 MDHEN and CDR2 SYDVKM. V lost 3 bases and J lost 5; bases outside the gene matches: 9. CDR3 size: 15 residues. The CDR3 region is CASSFPQTSANEQYF. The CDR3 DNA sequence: TGTGCCAGCAGTTTCCCACAGACTAGCGCCAACGAGCAGTACTTC.

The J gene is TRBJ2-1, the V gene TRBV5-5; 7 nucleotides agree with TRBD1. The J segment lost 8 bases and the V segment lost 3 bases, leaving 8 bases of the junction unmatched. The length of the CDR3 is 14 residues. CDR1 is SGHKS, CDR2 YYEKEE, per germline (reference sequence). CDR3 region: CASSWGQLEDEQFF. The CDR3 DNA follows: TGTGCCAGCAGCTGGGGACAGCTTGAGGATGAGCAGTTCTTC.

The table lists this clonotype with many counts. The CDR3 loop reads CASSPRVGAVNSPLHF. The CDR3 nucleotides are TGTGCCAGCAGCCCTAGGGTCGGTGCCGTCAATTCACCCCTCCACTTT. The V call is TRBV7-2, the J call TRBJ1-6; no clear D. The V end lost 5 bases, the J end lost 7 bases, and 18 bases lay between the germline ends. Germline values: CDR1 SGHTA, CDR2 FQGNSA. The CDR3 length is 16 residues.

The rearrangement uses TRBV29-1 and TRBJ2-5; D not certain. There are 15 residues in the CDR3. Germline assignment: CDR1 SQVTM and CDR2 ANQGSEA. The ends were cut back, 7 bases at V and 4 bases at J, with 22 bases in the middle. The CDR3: CSALRFGGPGETQYF. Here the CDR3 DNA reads TGCAGCGCCCTACGCTTCGGTGGCCCCGGAGAGACCCAGTACTTC.

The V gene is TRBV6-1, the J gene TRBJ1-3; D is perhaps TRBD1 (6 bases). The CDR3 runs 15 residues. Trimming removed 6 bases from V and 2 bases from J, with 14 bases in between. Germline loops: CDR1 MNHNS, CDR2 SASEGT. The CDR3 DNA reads TGTGCCAGCAGCCCCACAGGGAAGGCTGGAAACACCATATATTTT. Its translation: CASSPTGKAGNTIYF.

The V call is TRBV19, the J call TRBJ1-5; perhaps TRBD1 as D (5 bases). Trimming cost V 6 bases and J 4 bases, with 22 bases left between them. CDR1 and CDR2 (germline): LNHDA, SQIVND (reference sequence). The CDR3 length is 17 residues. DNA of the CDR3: TGTGCCAGTAGCCCCCCGTGGGACTACTGGGAGAATCAGCCCCAGCATTTT. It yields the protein CASSPPWDYWENQPQHF. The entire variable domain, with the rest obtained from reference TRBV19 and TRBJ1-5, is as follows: DGGITQSPKYLFRKEGQNVTLSCEQNLNHDAMYWYRQDPGQGLRLIYYSQIVNDFQKGDIAEGYSVSREKKESFPLTVTSAQKNPTAFYLCASSPPWDYWENQPQHFGDGTRLSIL.

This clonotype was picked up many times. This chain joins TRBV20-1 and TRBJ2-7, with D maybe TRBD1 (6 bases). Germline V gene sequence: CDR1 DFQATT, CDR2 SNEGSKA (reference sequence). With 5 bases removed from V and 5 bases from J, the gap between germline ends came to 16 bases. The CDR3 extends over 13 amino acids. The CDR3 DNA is TGCAGTGCTTATCAACAGGGCCTCCACGAGCAGTACTTC. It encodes CSAYQQGLHEQYF.

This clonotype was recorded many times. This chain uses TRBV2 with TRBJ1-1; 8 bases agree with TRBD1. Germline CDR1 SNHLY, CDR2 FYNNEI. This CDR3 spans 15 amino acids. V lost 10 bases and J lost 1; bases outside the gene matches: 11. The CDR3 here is CANIGSTGGNTEAFF. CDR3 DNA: TGTGCCAACATAGGTTCTACAGGGGGGAACACTGAAGCTTTCTTT. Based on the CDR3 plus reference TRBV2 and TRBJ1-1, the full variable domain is EPEVTQTPSHQVTQMGQEVILRCVPISNHLYFYWYRQILGQKVEFLVSFYNNEISEKSEIFDDQFSVERPDGSNFTLKIRSTKLEDSAMYFCANIGSTGGNTEAFFGQGTRLTVV.

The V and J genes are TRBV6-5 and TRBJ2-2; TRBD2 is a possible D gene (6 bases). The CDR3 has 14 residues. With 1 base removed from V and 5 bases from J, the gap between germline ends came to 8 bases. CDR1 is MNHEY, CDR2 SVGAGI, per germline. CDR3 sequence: CASSYYGGTGELFF. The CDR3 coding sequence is TGTGCCAGCAGTTACTACGGAGGGACCGGGGAGCTGTTTTTT.

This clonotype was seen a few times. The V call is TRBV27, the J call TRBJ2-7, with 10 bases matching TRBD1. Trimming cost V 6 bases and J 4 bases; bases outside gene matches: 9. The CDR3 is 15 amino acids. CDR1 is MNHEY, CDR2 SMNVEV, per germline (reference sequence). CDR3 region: CASSNTGTGVYEQYF. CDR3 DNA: TGTGCCAGCAGCAACACCGGGACAGGGGTATACGAGCAGTACTTC.

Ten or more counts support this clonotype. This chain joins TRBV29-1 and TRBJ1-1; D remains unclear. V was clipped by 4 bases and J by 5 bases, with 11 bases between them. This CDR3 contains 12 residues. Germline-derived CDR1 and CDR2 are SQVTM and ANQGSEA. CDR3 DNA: TGCAGCGTTGCTCCCTCGAGGACTGAAGCTTTCTTT. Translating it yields CSVAPSRTEAFF.

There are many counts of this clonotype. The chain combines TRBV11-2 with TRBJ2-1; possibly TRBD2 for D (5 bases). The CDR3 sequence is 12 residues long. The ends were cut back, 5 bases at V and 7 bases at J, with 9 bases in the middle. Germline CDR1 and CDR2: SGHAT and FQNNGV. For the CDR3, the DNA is TGTGCCAGCAGCGTTCGGAGGAATGAGCAGTTCTTC. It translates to CASSVRRNEQFF.

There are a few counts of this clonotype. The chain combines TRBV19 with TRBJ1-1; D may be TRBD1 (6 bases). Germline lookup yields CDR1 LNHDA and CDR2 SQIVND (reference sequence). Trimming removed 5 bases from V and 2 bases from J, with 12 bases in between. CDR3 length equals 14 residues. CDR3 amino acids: CASSPRGANTEAFF. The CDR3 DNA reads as TGTGCCAGTAGTCCAAGGGGGGCAAACACTGAAGCTTTCTTT.

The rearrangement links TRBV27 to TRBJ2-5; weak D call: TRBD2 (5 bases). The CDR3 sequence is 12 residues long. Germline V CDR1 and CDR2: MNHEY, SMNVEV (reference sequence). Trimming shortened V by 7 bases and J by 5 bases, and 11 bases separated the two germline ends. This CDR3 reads CASTTRTETQYF. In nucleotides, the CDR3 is TGTGCCAGCACCACTAGAACGGAGACCCAGTACTTC.

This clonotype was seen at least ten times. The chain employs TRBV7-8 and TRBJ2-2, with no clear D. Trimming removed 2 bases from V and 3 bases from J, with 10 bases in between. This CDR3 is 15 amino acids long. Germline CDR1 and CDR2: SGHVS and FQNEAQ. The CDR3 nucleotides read TGTGCCAGCAGCTTAAATGTGGGCCACACCGGGGAGCTGTTTTTT. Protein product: CASSLNVGHTGELFF.

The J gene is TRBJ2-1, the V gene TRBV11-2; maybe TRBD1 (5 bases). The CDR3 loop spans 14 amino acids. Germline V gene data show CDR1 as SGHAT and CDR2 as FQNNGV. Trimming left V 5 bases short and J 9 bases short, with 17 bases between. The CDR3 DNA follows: TGTGCCAGCAGCGCGTTACAGGCCCGGAGTGAGCAGTTCTTC. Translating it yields CASSALQARSEQFF.

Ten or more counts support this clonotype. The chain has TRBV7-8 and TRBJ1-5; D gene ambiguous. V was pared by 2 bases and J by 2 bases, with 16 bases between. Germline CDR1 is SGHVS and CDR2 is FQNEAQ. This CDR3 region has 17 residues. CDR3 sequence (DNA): TGTGCCAGCAGCTTAAGCCCGGCTTATATAGGCAATCAGCCCCAGCATTTT. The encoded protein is CASSLSPAYIGNQPQHF.

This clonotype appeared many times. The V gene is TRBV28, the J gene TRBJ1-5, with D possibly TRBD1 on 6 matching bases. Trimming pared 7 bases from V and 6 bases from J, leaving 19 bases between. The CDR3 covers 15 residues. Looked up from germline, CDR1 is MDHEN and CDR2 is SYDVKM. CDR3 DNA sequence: TGTGCCAGCACCTTAGGGTGGCAGGGGTTTCAGCCCCAGCATTTT. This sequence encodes CASTLGWQGFQPQHF.

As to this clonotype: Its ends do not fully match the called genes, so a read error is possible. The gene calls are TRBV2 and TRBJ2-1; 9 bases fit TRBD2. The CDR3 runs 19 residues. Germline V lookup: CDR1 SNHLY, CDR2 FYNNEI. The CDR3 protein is CASSARSGRISHSYSEQFF. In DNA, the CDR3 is TGTGCCAGCAGTGCGAGGAGCGGGAGGATCTCCCACTCTTACAGTGAGCAGTTCTTC. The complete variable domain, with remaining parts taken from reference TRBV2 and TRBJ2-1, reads EPEVTQTPSHQVTQMGQEVILRCVPISNHLYFYWYRQILGQKVEFLVSFYNNEISEKSEIFDDQFSVERPDGSNFTLKIRSTKLEDSAMYFCASSARSGRISHSYSEQFFGPGTRLTVL.